Detailed here is one TCR beta chain. Its cognate antigen is unknown. This sample was included in a study of OX40 agonist ivuxolimab in advanced cancers. Study-level points and caveats: Dose levels from 0.1 to 3.0 mg/kg saw CD4+ and CD8+ blood T cells expand clonally by week 6.

The CDR3 covers 15 residues. In germline, CDR1 is MNHEY, CDR2 SVGAGI. V lost 7 bases, J lost 7 bases, and 15 bases stayed unmatched. Assay: immunoSEQ multiplex PCR; the TCRdb copy retains only in-frame clones and omits some. The sample records about 59,000 clones, about 80% being singletons. Specimen: CD4+ or CD8+ T cells sorted from blood, collected in a trial of the OX40 agonist ivuxolimab. V usage is TRBV6-5 and J usage is TRBJ2-7; TRBD1 matches at 8 bases. The origin of this receptor is an adult with an advanced solid tumor such as melanoma, head and neck, liver or kidney cancer. CDR3 coding DNA: TGTGCCAGCATGGGCGCAGGGGGCGGGTGGAGAGAGCAGTACTTC. Its translation: CASMGAGGGWREQYF.